The rows below give T cell receptor beta chains drawn from one sample of a study of Ad26.COV2.S vaccination and SARS-CoV-2 variants. TCRdb's copy holds only in-frame clones and misses some; the assay was immunoSEQ multiplex PCR. In the table there are about 410,000 clones, around 91% of which are singletons. Source: peripheral blood, taken in a trial of Ad26.COV2.S vaccine versus placebo. The receptors were gathered from a person aged 18-65 years who received the Ad26.COV2.S COVID-19 vaccine or a placebo. Each CDR3 is given with its conserved first and last residue. D genes are given only for firm matches. Clone sizes are given selectively: once, few, many, or a class where the clone is expanded.

-	TRBV6-2/TRBV6-3	-	TRBJ1-2	CASSLTGNYGYTF	TGTGCCAGCAGTTTGACGGGAAACTATGGCTACACCTTC
TRBD1	TRBV7-6	-	TRBJ2-7	CASSRGTGGVHEQYF	TGTGCCAGCAGCCGCGGGACAGGAGGCGTCCACGAGCAGTACTTC
-	TRBV19	-	TRBJ2-3	CASNRVWALPPTDTQYF	TGTGCCAGTAATCGGGTTTGGGCCCTACCGCCCACAGATACGCAGTATTTT
-	TRBV28	-	TRBJ2-1	CASSLRGQHYNEQFF	TGTGCCAGCAGTTTACGGGGACAACACTACAATGAGCAGTTCTTC
-	TRBV9	once	TRBJ1-1	CASSATGRGAFF	TGTGCCAGCAGCGCTACAGGGAGGGGAGCTTTCTTT
-	TRBV5-1	-	TRBJ2-3	CASSFGRGRTDTQYF	TGCGCCAGCAGCTTTGGGAGGGGGCGCACAGATACGCAGTATTTT
TRBD2	TRBV7-9	-	TRBJ2-7	CASSLGPDSTSGRQYF	TGTGCCAGCAGCTTAGGGCCCGATTCGACTAGCGGGAGACAGTACTTC
-	TRBV6-5	-	TRBJ2-2	CASAGHRLTGELFF	TGTGCCAGCGCCGGTCACCGCCTTACCGGGGAGCTGTTTTTT
TRBD2	TRBV4-3	once	TRBJ2-1	CASSQGVSGKGDEQFF	TGCGCCAGCAGCCAAGGCGTAAGCGGGAAGGGCGATGAGCAGTTCTTC
-	TRBV7-9	-	TRBJ1-3	CASSLQGLRNTIYF	TGTGCCAGCAGCTTACAGGGTTTGAGAAACACCATATATTTT
-	TRBV5-1	-	TRBJ1-2	CASSWGESGYGYTF	TGCGCCAGCAGCTGGGGGGAATCGGGCTATGGCTACACCTTC
TRBD2	TRBV7-2	-	TRBJ2-3	CASSPPGTSRDTQYF	TGTGCCAGCAGCCCACCCGGGACTAGCAGGGATACGCAGTATTTT
-	TRBV7-6	-	TRBJ1-6	CASSTTGNSPLHF	TGTGCCAGCAGCACTACAGGGAATTCACCCCTCCACTTT
-	TRBV6-2/TRBV6-3	-	TRBJ1-5	CASSPRGQGNQPQHF	TGTGCCAGCAGCCCCCGGGGGCAGGGAAATCAGCCCCAGCATTTT
TRBD2	TRBV5-1	-	TRBJ2-1	CASSFRAGAAYNEQFF	TGCGCCAGCAGCTTCCGAGCGGGAGCGGCCTACAATGAGCAGTTCTTC
TRBD2	TRBV9	-	TRBJ2-3	CASSAREGHTDTQYF	TGTGCCAGCAGCGCGCGGGAGGGCCATACAGATACGCAGTATTTT
TRBD1	TRBV6-5	-	TRBJ1-2	CASGYRGRVGYTF	TGTGCCAGCGGCTACAGGGGGCGCGTTGGCTACACCTTC
-	TRBV2	-	TRBJ1-1	CASSLKGTNTEAFF	TGTGCCAGCAGTTTAAAGGGGACGAACACTGAAGCTTTCTTT
TRBD2	TRBV2	once	TRBJ2-2	CASSGTSGTVGELFF	TGTGCCAGCAGCGGGACTAGCGGGACGGTCGGGGAGCTGTTTTTT
-	TRBV29-1	-	TRBJ1-2	CSVEFMGGGYTF	TGCAGCGTTGAGTTCATGGGGGGTGGCTACACCTTC
-	TRBV27	once	TRBJ2-1	CASSLRPGRGHEQFF	TGTGCCAGCAGTTTGCGACCTGGGCGGGGACATGAGCAGTTCTTC
TRBD2	TRBV13	-	TRBJ2-7	CASSLAASGRDEQYF	TGTGCCAGCAGCTTAGCGGCTAGCGGGAGGGACGAGCAGTACTTC
-	TRBV6-5	-	TRBJ1-2	CASSLGPQSNYGYTF	TGTGCCAGCAGCCTCGGGCCTCAATCTAACTATGGCTACACCTTC
-	TRBV30	-	TRBJ1-3	CAWTQDRGNTIYF	TGTGCCTGGACCCAAGACAGAGGAAACACCATATATTTT
-	TRBV6-5	once	TRBJ2-1	CASSLVSYNEQFF	TGTGCCAGCAGTCTAGTCTCCTACAATGAGCAGTTCTTC
-	TRBV7-9	-	TRBJ2-7	CASSPWDANYEQYF	TGTGCCAGCAGCCCCTGGGACGCGAACTACGAGCAGTACTTC
-	TRBV7-8	-	TRBJ2-7	CASSLLATAIATPSYEQYF	TGTGCCAGCAGCTTATTGGCGACGGCGATCGCAACCCCGTCCTACGAGCAGTACTTC
-	TRBV29-1	-	TRBJ1-2	CSATTGSYGYTF	TGCAGCGCCACCACAGGGAGCTATGGCTACACCTTC
TRBD2	TRBV5-6	once	TRBJ2-1	CASSLLTSGSGEQFF	TGTGCCAGCAGCTTGCTGACTAGCGGGTCGGGAGAGCAGTTCTTC
TRBD1	TRBV28	-	TRBJ1-2	CASSVLTGVHGYTF	TGTGCCAGCAGTGTACTGACAGGGGTCCATGGCTACACCTTC
-	TRBV6-1	-	TRBJ2-1	CASSEGRVGEQFF	TGTGCCAGCAGTGAAGGAAGGGTCGGTGAGCAGTTCTTC
-	TRBV12-3/TRBV12-4	-	TRBJ2-3	CASTSTDTQYF	TGTGCCAGCACCAGCACAGATACGCAGTATTTT
-	TRBV9	once	TRBJ1-2	CASSPSVRDYGYTF	TGTGCCAGCAGCCCTTCAGTAAGGGACTATGGCTACACCTTC
TRBD1	TRBV3-1/TRBV3-2	-	TRBJ1-1	CASSQDWRQGAFF	TGTGCCAGCAGCCAAGACTGGCGACAGGGAGCTTTCTTT
TRBD2	TRBV11-2	-	TRBJ2-1	CASSGASGSPFYNEQFF	TGTGCCAGCAGCGGGGCTAGCGGGAGCCCCTTCTACAATGAGCAGTTCTTC
-	TRBV3-1/TRBV3-2	-	TRBJ2-7	CASSQGLLYEQYF	TGTGCCAGCAGCCAGGGTTTACTCTACGAGCAGTACTTC
-	TRBV4-1	-	TRBJ2-3	CASSQGAGPSTDTQYF	TGCGCCAGCAGCCAAGGGGCCGGACCTAGCACAGATACGCAGTATTTT
-	TRBV6-5	-	TRBJ2-7	CASRTAREQYF	TGTGCCAGCAGAACCGCACGCGAGCAGTACTTC
-	TRBV5-6	-	TRBJ1-6	CASSSPDRAPLHF	TGTGCCAGCAGCTCGCCGGACCGGGCACCCCTCCACTTT